This T cell receptor (beta chain) was documented in a study of OX40 agonist ivuxolimab in advanced cancers. TCRdb keeps only in-frame clones here, not all; method: immunoSEQ multiplex PCR. This table has tens of thousands of clones, roughly nine tenths appearing once. The CDR3 sequence is 11 residues long. The germline gives CDR1 GTSNPN, CDR2 SVGIG (reference sequence). Trimming removed 5 bases from V and 4 bases from J, with 9 bases in between. The sample consisted of CD4+ or CD8+ T cells sorted from blood, taken in a trial of the OX40 agonist ivuxolimab. The TCR originated in an adult with an advanced solid tumor such as melanoma, head and neck, liver or kidney cancer. The chain is built from TRBV30 and TRBJ2-7, with D perhaps TRBD1 or TRBD2 (5 bases each). The CDR3 nucleotides read TGTGCCTGGGGGACGGTATACGAGCAGTACTTC. It encodes CAWGTVYEQYF.